The source of this TCR beta chain is a study of cytomegalovirus exposure and HLA in healthy donors (dated by TCRdb to the late 2010s). About the study as a whole: An earlier analysis of several hundred of the donors reported more than 250 Gb of sequence data and more than 90 million unique TCR beta sequences from about 179 million T cells. An early release that covered more than 550 HLA-typed donors contained approximately 300 gigabases of sequencing data and 85 million to 100 million unique TCR sequences. Among the roughly 390 genotyped donors, approximately 77% belonged to the genetic ancestry cluster associated with self-reported Caucasian donors. The study aimed to test whether cataloging public T cell receptors could reveal signatures of past pathogen exposure. The study profiled the T cell repertoires of hundreds of subjects by immunosequencing and related them to cytomegalovirus serostatus. A separate validation cohort of about 110 different subjects was used in addition to the roughly 670-subject first cohort. To predict cytomegalovirus infection status, the study brought together high-throughput TCR immunosequencing, statistical association of individual TCRs with disease status, and machine learning. In a later analysis, previously published TCR beta repertoires from hundreds of donors were re-analyzed and high-resolution HLA genotyping was added so that TCR occurrence patterns could be studied. Rather than drawing on any new phenotypic data, the later analysis identified candidate immune exposures from TCR beta sequences and the way those sequences occurred across donors. An earlier analysis of several hundred of the donors applied high-throughput TCR beta sequencing to assess whether each TCR beta V gene segment acted as functional or pseudogenic. Donor age, sex, ethnicity and CMV serostatus were collected together with the repertoire data. Genome-wide SNP genotypes for about 60% of the roughly 670 donors were used in a later genetic analysis, which treated that subset as a discovery cohort. All discovery cohort repertoires had been generated using a single sequencing platform. Both class I and class II loci were covered by HLA typing, at four-digit resolution. The number of typed donors differed by locus: about 629-640 for A, B, C, DRB1 and DQB1; approximately 520 for DQA1; around 610 for DPA1; and about 470 for DPB1. Because of strong linkage in the cohort, a handful of DR-DQ haplotypes were treated as single units for association and clustering. On average, 235,054 unique TCR beta nucleotide sequences were sequenced per donor among 398 genotyped donors of the cohort, with 15% to 20% of those sequences being non-productive. Here is what the overall study found, with its caveats: In a later genetic analysis, a missense DCLRE1C variant was associated with V-gene and J-gene trimming of TCR beta chains, and the association was replicated in an independent cohort. An earlier analysis of approximately 500 of the donors showed that most TCR beta V segments appeared in productive rearrangements either about 87% or about 30% of the time, which broadly matched IMGT annotations. Most CMV-associated TCR beta chains appeared to be HLA-restricted in a later analysis, and the HLA associations seemed to be driven largely by CMV exposure. The 87-base-pair reads could not distinguish some IMGT-functional V segments, including TRBV6-2 and TRBV6-3, so those segments were excluded. The cohort was sequenced for TCR beta chains only, and without alpha or paired-chain data the features that could be detected were limited. A later analysis found that TCR association rates varied across HLA loci, with DRB1 alleles showing the most associated TCRs and HLA-C alleles the fewest. According to the authors, the approach could potentially be generalized to other disease states and immunological phenotypes. A later genetic analysis reported fewer N-insertions in productive TCRs among donors in an Asian-associated ancestry cluster than the roughly 670-donor mean. Across donors, most TCR sequences were observed very rarely, whereas some public TCRs were present in many individuals. Strong co-occurrence of HLA alleles, especially DR and DQ, made assigning TCR associations to individual alleles difficult. A group of highly shared sequence variants was considered likely to be a technical artifact of the sequencing pipeline. According to a later analysis, parvovirus B19, influenza, CMV and Epstein-Barr virus appeared linked to several top co-occurrence clusters. A few of the identified cytomegalovirus-associated TCR beta chains were confirmed in vitro to be specific for cytomegalovirus antigens. A later analysis associated 15,000 or so TCR beta sequences with specific HLA alleles at a false discovery rate of 0.05. A further reported finding was that TCR beta sequences accurately predicted the HLA-A and HLA-B alleles for most subjects in the first cohort. The classifier was reported to diagnose cytomegalovirus status with high specificity and sensitivity in both the original cohort and the validation cohort. Sequencing depth was assumed to be roughly uniform across donors in the presence/absence analyses, though that assumption may not hold. In a later analysis, HLA-associated TCR beta chains were found to be more clonally expanded and to have lower generation probabilities than equally common non-associated chains. The earlier analysis of 587 of the donors excluded approximately 15 rarely observed V segments, including chromosome 9 orphons, because counts were too low. Because HLA typing was missing for some donors at each locus, association tests included only the typed subset. The study listed approximately 150 TCR beta chains as associated with cytomegalovirus. The only immune exposure information available for the cohort was CMV serostatus. Linkage disequilibrium might explain the correlated functional status among segregating V segments, but an unknown experimental factor could not be ruled out.

The germline V gene (reference sequence) sets CDR1 to GTSNPN and CDR2 to SVGIG. The CDR3 measures 15 amino acids from cysteine to phenylalanine. The read is trimmed to its CDR3 DNA, 45 bases read in frame from base 1. Trimming leaves V shorter by 2 bases and J shorter by 2 bases, with the junction holding 7 bases beyond the gene matches. Comment on this clone: Its specific antigen is unknown. Nothing much larger sits one base from this clone, and base qualities are not available.

The cohort was made up of under 800 healthy bone marrow donors. Cohort members were all nominally healthy when sampled, although unrecorded immune exposures were likely present. The donor tested CMV seronegative, placing the donor among the 350 or so seronegative members of the cohort. A peripheral blood sample was collected from each donor, and TCR beta sequencing was performed on peripheral blood mononuclear cells. The Qiagen DNeasy Blood Extraction Kit was used to extract genomic DNA from the blood cell samples. Libraries were built with the immunoSEQ multiplex PCR assay. For the multiplex PCR, a mixture combining 60 forward primers for TCR Vbeta segments and 13 reverse primers for TCR Jbeta segments was used. The CDR3 region of rearranged TCR beta genes was amplified from genomic DNA by a multiplex PCR assay. On the Illumina HiSeq System, the amplified TCR beta libraries were sequenced as 87-base-pair reads. The study's processing was this. A later analysis tallied roughly 76 million unique TCR beta chains across the 650 to 750 repertoires, and approximately 12 million of those chains were shared by two or more donors. A nearest-neighbor algorithm error-corrected the raw reads and collapsed the reads into unique sequences, merging closely related sequences to remove PCR and sequencing errors. V, D and J gene segments were assigned by aligning CDR3 sequences to IMGT reference sequences. For a sequence to be retained, at least a six-nucleotide match to both a V gene segment and a J gene segment was required. Rearrangements were called productive when the CDR3 lacked stop codons and stayed in frame with V and J; all others were non-productive. CDR3 was defined according to IMGT convention as the region running from the second conserved V-encoded cysteine to the conserved J-encoded phenylalanine. Sequences without an unambiguous match to a single V gene segment were excluded from the earlier analysis of about 600 of the donors. In an earlier analysis of 587 of the donors, a V segment was called functional when productive rearrangements were above 56.7%, and segregating when the standard deviation between donors exceeded 5%. A statistical classification framework was developed to diagnose cytomegalovirus status using the catalog of TCR beta chain sequences. In a later analysis, TCR nucleotide sequences were compared against IMGT/GENE-DB human TR gene sequences so that V and J genes could be assigned. In a later analysis, CDR3 sequences and most-parsimonious VDJ recombination scenarios were assigned using the TCRdist pipeline. In a later analysis, each TCR beta chain was defined by its CDR3 amino acid sequence together with its V-gene family, and reads lacking a unique V-gene family were excluded. A later analysis removed 600 or so highly shared, low-generation-probability nucleotide sequences to deal with suspected cross-contamination and a sequencing artifact. A later analysis calculated a clonal expansion index for each public chain from normalized within-repertoire ranks of inferred template counts. A later analysis computed generation probabilities with a VDJ recombination model fitted to out-of-frame rearrangements, and checked the results against IGoR. Hypergeometric tests were used in a later analysis to score TCR-TCR, TCR-HLA and TCR-CMV co-occurrence, with a repertoire-size bias correction applied to the TCR pairs. In a later analysis, false discovery rates were estimated by permuting HLA or CMV assignments 20 times. In a later analysis, co-occurring TCRs were grouped using DBSCAN, and TCRdist sequence similarity was added for clustering within HLA-allele-positive subsets. Repertoires with fewer than 30,000 or more than 120,000 public chains, plus five repertoires with anomalous nucleotide sharing, were excluded from co-occurrence clustering. In TCRdb, the immuneACCESS table is reduced to in-frame sequences with V and J assigned. These tables do not hold every clone; where another copy was compared, an unresolved V gene accounts for under half, and the others remain unexplained. The DNA gave D and trimming, while V, J and clone size come from that table. This sample holds around 190,000 clones; around 76% were observed only once. Clones ranked in the top ten supply under 2% of the sample.

The TCR comes from a young man in good health and CMV-seronegative. The sequenced material came from PBMCs. This chain joins TRBV30 to TRBJ2-7; TRBD1 aligns with 9 central bases. This receptor has the CDR3 CAWSHRGRRTYEQYF. The nucleotides are TGTGCCTGGAGTCACAGGGGGCGCCGGACCTACGAGCAGTACTTC.